Each of the 5 T cell receptor beta chains below was sequenced from the same sample in a study of T cell responses to AZD1222 COVID-19 vaccine. Only in-frame clones appear in the TCRdb table, and some are missing; sequencing was by immunoSEQ multiplex PCR. Seen here are over 100,000 clones, roughly 89% observed once, and the top ten hold roughly 8.4%. The material was peripheral blood, obtained on day 0 of AZD1222 vaccination. These receptors all stem from an adult in good health.

This clone was seen a few times. V usage is TRBV28 and J usage is TRBJ2-7, with 13 bases fitting TRBD2. Trimming cost V 7 bases and J 0 bases; bases outside gene matches: 6. Germline V gene sequence: CDR1 MDHEN, CDR2 SYDVKM. The CDR3 has 16 residues. CDR3 coding DNA: TGTGCCAGCACCCGAGGACTAGCGGGGGCCTCCTACGAGCAGTACTTC. Amino acid sequence: CASTRGLAGASYEQYF.

The rearrangement links TRBV6-5 to TRBJ1-1, with D perhaps TRBD1 (5 bases). The CDR3 covers 15 residues. The V end lost 3 bases, the J end lost 1 base, and 12 bases lay between the germline ends. Germline assignment: CDR1 MNHEY and CDR2 SVGAGI. Here the CDR3 reads CASSYPGLRNTEAFF. In nucleotides, the CDR3 is TGTGCCAGCAGTTATCCGGGACTTCGGAACACTGAAGCTTTCTTT.

The chain couples TRBV2 to TRBJ2-5; tentatively, D is TRBD2 (6 bases). The CDR3 sequence is 12 residues long. CDR1 is SNHLY and CDR2 is FYNNEI in the germline V gene. The V gene lost 8 bases and the J gene lost 5 bases, with 12 bases spanning the gap. CDR3 coding DNA: TGTGCCAGCGGAGGGAGTGGTGAGACCCAGTACTTC. Translating gives CASGGSGETQYF.

On this clone itself: Other nucleotide sequences from this sample produce the same CDR3. The CDR3 region is CASSYGGNQPQHF. CDR3 sequence (DNA): TGTGCCAGCAGTTACGGTGGCAATCAGCCCCAGCATTTT. J is TRBJ1-5 and V is TRBV6-5; D is unclear. Looked up from germline, CDR1 is MNHEY and CDR2 is SVGAGI. The V end lost 2 bases, the J end lost 2 bases, and 4 bases lay between the germline ends. The CDR3 contains 13 residues.

The rearrangement joins TRBV28 to TRBJ2-7; D is possibly TRBD1 (6 bases). V lost 4 bases and J lost 2, with 15 bases in between. The CDR3 sequence is 15 residues long. The V gene's germline CDR1 is MDHEN and CDR2 SYDVKM. The CDR3 reads CASSSPFWGPYEQYF. As DNA, the CDR3 is TGTGCCAGCAGTTCCCCCTTCTGGGGGCCCTACGAGCAGTACTTC.